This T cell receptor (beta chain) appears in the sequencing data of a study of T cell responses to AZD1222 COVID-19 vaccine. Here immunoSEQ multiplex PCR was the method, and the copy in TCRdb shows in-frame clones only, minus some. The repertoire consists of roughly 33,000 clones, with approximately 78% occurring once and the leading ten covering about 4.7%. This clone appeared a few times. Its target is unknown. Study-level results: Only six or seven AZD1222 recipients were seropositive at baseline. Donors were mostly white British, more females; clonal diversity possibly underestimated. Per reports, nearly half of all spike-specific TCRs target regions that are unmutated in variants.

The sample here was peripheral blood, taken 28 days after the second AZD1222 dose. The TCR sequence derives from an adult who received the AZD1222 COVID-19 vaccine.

CDR3 in amino acids: CSVDLGKLNTEAFF. Here the CDR3 DNA reads TGCAGCGTTGATCTCGGGAAGTTAAACACTGAAGCTTTCTTT. This chain uses TRBV29-1 with TRBJ1-1; no definite D call. CDR3 length equals 14 residues. Germline V gives CDR1 SQVTM, CDR2 ANQGSEA. Trimming pared 3 bases from V and 2 bases from J, leaving 13 bases between.